This paragraph reports one T cell receptor beta chain. The sample comes from a study of blood T cell repertoires in COVID-19. The protocol was immunoSEQ multiplex PCR, while the TCRdb copy is restricted to in-frame clones and leaves out a portion. Here the sample spans roughly 300,000 clones, around 90% being singletons. This CDR3 comprises 15 residues. Trimming took 4 bases from V and 5 from J; bases not matched to a gene: 10. The germline V gene encodes CDR1 SGHNT and CDR2 YYREEE (reference sequence). The origin of this receptor is a man aged 18 to 29 who had recovered from COVID-19. Sequenced: peripheral blood. This sequence joins TRBV5-4 and TRBJ1-1; 8 nucleotides line up with TRBD1. The CDR3 sequence is CASSQNSGGRTEAFF. The CDR3 region has the DNA TGTGCCAGCAGCCAAAACTCAGGGGGCCGGACTGAAGCTTTCTTT. The entire variable domain, with the rest obtained from reference TRBV5-4 and TRBJ1-1, is as follows: ETGVTQSPTHLIKTRGQQVTLRCSSQSGHNTVSWYQQALGQGPQFIFQYYREEENGRGNFPPRFSGLQFPNYSSELNVNALELDDSALYLCASSQNSGGRTEAFFGQGTRLTVV.